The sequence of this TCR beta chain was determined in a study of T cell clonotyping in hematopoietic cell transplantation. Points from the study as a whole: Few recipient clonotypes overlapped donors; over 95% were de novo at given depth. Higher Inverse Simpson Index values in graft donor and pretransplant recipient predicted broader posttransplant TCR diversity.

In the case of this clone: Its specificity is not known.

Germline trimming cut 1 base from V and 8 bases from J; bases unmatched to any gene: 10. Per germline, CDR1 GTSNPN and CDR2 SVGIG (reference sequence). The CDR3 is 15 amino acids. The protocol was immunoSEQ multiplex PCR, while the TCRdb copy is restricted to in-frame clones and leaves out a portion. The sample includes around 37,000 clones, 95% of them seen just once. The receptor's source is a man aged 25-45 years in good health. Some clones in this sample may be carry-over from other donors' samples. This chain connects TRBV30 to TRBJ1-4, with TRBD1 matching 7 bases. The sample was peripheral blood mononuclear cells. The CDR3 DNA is TGTGCCTGGAGTGACGGAGGGACAGTAAGCGAAAAACTGTTTTTT. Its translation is CAWSDGGTVSEKLFF.